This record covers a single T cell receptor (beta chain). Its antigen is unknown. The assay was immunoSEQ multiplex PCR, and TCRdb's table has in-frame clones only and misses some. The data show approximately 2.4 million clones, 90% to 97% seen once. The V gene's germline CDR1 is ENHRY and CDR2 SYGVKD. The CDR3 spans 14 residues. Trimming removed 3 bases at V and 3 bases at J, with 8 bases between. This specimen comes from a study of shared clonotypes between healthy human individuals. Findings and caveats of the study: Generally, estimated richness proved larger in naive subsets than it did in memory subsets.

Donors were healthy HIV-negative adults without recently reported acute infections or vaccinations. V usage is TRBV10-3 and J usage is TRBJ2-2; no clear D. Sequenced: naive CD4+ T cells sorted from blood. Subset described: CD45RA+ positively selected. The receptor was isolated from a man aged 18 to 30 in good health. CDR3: CAISDQIYTGELFF. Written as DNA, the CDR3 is TGTGCCATCAGTGACCAAATTTACACCGGGGAGCTGTTTTTT.